This T cell receptor beta chain was sequenced in a study of radiation and T cells in renal cell carcinoma. Study results and caveats: Pretreatment tumor biopsies were lacking, so baseline clonotypes are unknown.

Regarding time point: blood 4 weeks post-SBRT, at nephrectomy. Treatment here: 15 Gy SBRT to primary tumor, nephrectomy 4 weeks later. Nephrectomy followed 15 Gy stereotactic body radiation by 4 weeks. Some clones are missing from TCRdb's copy, which holds only in-frame ones; the method was immunoSEQ multiplex PCR. The repertoire includes 140,000 or so clones, approximately 86% of them detected once, and around 17% sits in the top ten. Trimming pared 2 bases from V and 7 bases from J, leaving 9 bases between. There are 13 residues in the CDR3. The germline gives CDR1 SGHTA, CDR2 FQGNSA. As regards this clone: Its antigen is unknown.

This material consisted of blood, taken from a patient whose treatment included radiotherapy and nephrectomy. This TCR came from a woman in her fifties or sixties with renal cell carcinoma. The chain has TRBV7-2 and TRBJ1-5; D unclear. CDR3 nucleotides: TGTGCCAGCAGCTTATCACAGAGCCAGCCCCAGCATTTT. This gives the protein CASSLSQSQPQHF. The full variable domain, rest sourced from reference TRBV7-2 and TRBJ1-5, is GAGVSQSPSNKVTEKGKDVELRCDPISGHTALYWYRQSLGQGLEFLIYFQGNSAPDKSGLPSDRFSAERTGGSVSTLTIQRTQQEDSAVYLCASSLSQSQPQHFGDGTRLSIL.